This TCR beta chain was documented in a study of cytomegalovirus exposure and HLA in healthy donors. General study findings and limits: Cytomegalovirus status was reportedly diagnosed by the classifier with high sensitivity and specificity.

Use of 60 Vbeta and 13 Jbeta primers characterized the PCR. Only in-frame clones appear in the TCRdb table, and some are missing; sequencing was by immunoSEQ multiplex PCR. The sample has 140,000 to 150,000 clones; 79% are singletons. Note on this clone: The antigen is unknown.

Germline values: CDR1 MNHEY, CDR2 SMNVEV (reference sequence). This CDR3 spans 15 amino acids. The V and J ends lost 6 bases and 8 bases, in that order; junction bases with no gene match: 11. The receptor's source is a woman aged 40 to 50 in good health and CMV-seropositive. This chain uses TRBV27 with TRBJ2-1; 9 bases match TRBD2. The sequenced sample was PBMCs. CDR3 in DNA: TGTGCCAGCAGAAGGGGGGCTAGCGGGGTTGATGAGCAGTTCTTC. This codes for CASRRGASGVDEQFF.